Below, one T cell receptor (beta chain) is given with its context. Its antigen is not identified. Germline lookup yields CDR1 ENHRY and CDR2 SYGVKD. The CDR3 covers 15 residues. This specimen comes from a study of T cells expressing NK-cell markers. Whole-study results and caveats: Dominant NKG2C+ clonotypes in roughly 6 donors made up roughly 1.0-7.0% of CD8+ T cells.

5'RACE template switching with UMIs produced the TCR beta cDNA. With the 5' RACE reads reprocessed, TCRdb shows one record per CDR3 protein and no DNA. The sample features thousands of distinct CDR3 sequences, with 50% to 75% in its top ten. The chain recombines TRBV10-3 with TRBJ1-5. Sequenced: blood T cells: a sorted CD56 or NKG2C T cell subset, CD4+ or CD8+ T cells, or bulk PBMC T cells (not recorded which). The receptor comes from a man aged 18 to 30 in good health. The CDR3 loop is CATSGETTSNQPQHF.